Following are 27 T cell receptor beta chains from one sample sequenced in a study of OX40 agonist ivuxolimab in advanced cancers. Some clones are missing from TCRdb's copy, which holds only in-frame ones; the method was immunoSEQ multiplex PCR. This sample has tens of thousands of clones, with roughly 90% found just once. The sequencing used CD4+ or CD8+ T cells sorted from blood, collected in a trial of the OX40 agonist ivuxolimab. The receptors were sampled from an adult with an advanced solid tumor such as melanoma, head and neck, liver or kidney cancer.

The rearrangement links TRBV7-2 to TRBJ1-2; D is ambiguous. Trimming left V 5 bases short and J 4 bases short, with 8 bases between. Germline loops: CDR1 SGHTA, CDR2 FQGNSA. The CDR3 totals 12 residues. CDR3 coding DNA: TGTGCCAGCAGCCCATACAGCTATGGCTACACCTTC. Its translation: CASSPYSYGYTF.

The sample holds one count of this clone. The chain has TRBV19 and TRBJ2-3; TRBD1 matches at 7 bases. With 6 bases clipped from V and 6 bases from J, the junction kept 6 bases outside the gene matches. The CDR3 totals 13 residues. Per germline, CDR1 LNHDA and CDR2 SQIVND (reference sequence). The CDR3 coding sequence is TGTGCCAGTAGGGTCAGGGGGTCGGATACGCAGTATTTT. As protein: CASRVRGSDTQYF.

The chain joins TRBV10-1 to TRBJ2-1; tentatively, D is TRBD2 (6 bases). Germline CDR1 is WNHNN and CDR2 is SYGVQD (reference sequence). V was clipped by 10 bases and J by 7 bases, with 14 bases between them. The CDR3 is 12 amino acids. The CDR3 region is CAKGTVKNEQFF. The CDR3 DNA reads TGCGCCAAGGGGACTGTTAAAAATGAGCAGTTCTTC.

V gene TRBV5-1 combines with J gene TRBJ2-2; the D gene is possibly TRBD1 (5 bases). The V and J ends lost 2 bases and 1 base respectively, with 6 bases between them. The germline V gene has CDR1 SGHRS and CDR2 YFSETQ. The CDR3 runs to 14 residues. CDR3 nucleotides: TGCGCCAGCAGCTTTACAGGGAACACCGGGGAGCTGTTTTTT. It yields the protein CASSFTGNTGELFF.

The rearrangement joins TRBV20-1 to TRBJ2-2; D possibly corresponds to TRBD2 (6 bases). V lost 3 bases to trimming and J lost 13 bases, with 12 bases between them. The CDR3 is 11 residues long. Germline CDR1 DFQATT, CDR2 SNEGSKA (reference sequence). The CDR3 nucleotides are TGCAGTGCTAGCTCAATGGGAGGGCTGTTTTTT. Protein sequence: CSASSMGGLFF.

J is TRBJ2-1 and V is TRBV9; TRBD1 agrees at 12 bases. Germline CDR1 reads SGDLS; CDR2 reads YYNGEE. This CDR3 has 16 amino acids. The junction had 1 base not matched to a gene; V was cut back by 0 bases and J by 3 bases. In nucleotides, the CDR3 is TGTGCCAGCAGCGTAGGGGACAGGGGGCACTACAATGAGCAGTTCTTC. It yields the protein CASSVGDRGHYNEQFF.

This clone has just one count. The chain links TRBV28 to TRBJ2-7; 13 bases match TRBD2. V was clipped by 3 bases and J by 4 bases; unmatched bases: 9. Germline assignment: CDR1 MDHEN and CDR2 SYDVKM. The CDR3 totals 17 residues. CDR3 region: CASSLAPGTSGEYEQYF. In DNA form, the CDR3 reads TGTGCCAGCAGTTTGGCCCCCGGGACTAGCGGGGAATACGAGCAGTACTTC.

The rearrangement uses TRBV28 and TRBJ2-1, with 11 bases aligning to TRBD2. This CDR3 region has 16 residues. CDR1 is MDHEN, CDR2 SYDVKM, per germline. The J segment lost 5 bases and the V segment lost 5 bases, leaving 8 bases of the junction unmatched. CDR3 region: CASSRTPGLADNEQFF. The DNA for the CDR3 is TGTGCCAGCAGTAGAACACCGGGACTAGCGGACAATGAGCAGTTCTTC.

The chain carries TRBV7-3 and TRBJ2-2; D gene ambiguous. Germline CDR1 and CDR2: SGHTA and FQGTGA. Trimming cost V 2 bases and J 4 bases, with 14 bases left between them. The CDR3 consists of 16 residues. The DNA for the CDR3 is TGTGCCAGCAGCTTAGGTACCCGGATTGCCACCGGGGAGCTGTTTTTT. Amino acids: CASSLGTRIATGELFF.

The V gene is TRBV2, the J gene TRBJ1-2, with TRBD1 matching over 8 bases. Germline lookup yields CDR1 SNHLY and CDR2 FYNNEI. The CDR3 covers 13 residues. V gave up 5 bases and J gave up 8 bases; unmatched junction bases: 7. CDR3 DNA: TGTGCCAGCAGTTACAGGGGGACGCGGGGCTACACCTTC. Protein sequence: CASSYRGTRGYTF. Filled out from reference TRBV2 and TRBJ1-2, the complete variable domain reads EPEVTQTPSHQVTQMGQEVILRCVPISNHLYFYWYRQILGQKVEFLVSFYNNEISEKSEIFDDQFSVERPDGSNFTLKIRSTKLEDSAMYFCASSYRGTRGYTFGSGTRLTVV.

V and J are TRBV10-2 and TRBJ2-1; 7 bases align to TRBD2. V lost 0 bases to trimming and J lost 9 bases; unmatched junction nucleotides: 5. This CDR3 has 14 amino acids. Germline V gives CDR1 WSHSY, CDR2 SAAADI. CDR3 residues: CASSESGAGAEQFF. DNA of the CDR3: TGCGCCAGCAGTGAGTCAGGGGCGGGAGCTGAGCAGTTCTTC.

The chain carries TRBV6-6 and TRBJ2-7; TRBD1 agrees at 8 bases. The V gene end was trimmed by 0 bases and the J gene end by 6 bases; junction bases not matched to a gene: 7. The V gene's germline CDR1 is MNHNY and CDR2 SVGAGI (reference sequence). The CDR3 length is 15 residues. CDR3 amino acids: CASSYSGQGPGEQYF. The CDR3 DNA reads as TGTGCCAGCAGTTACTCCGGACAGGGTCCAGGCGAGCAGTACTTC.

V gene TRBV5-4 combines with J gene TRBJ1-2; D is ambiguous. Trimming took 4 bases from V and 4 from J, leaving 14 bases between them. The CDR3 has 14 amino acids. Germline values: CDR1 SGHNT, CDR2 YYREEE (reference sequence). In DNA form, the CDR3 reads TGTGCCAGCAGCCTCTTTAGTGAAACCTATGGCTACACCTTC. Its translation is CASSLFSETYGYTF. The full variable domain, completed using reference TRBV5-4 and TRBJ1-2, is ETGVTQSPTHLIKTRGQQVTLRCSSQSGHNTVSWYQQALGQGPQFIFQYYREEENGRGNFPPRFSGLQFPNYSSELNVNALELDDSALYLCASSLFSETYGYTFGSGTRLTVV.

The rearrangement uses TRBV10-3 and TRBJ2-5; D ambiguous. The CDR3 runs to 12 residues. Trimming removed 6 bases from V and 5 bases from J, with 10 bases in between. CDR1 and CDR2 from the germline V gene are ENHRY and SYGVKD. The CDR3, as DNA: TGTGCCATCAGCTTTGATGGGGAGACCCAGTACTTC. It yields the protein CAISFDGETQYF.

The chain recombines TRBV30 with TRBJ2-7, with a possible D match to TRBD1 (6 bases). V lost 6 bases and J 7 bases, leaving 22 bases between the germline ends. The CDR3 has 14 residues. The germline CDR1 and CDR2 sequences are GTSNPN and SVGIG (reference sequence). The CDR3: CACNPPRTASEQYF. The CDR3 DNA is TGTGCCTGCAATCCCCCTAGGACAGCGAGTGAGCAGTACTTC.

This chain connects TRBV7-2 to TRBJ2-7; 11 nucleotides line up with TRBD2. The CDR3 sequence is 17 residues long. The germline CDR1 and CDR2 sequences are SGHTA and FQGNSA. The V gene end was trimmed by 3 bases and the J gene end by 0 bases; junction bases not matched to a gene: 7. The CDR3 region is CASSLILAGGPSYEQYF. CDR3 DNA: TGTGCCAGCAGCTTGATTCTAGCGGGAGGCCCCTCCTACGAGCAGTACTTC. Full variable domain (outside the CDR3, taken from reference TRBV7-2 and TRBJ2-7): GAGVSQSPSNKVTEKGKDVELRCDPISGHTALYWYRQSLGQGLEFLIYFQGNSAPDKSGLPSDRFSAERTGGSVSTLTIQRTQQEDSAVYLCASSLILAGGPSYEQYFGPGTRLTVT.

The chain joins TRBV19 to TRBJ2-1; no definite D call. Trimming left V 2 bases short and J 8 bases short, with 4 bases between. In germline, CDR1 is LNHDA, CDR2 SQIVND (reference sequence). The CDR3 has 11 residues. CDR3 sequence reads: CASSIRYEQFF. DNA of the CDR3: TGTGCCAGTAGTATACGGTATGAGCAGTTCTTC.

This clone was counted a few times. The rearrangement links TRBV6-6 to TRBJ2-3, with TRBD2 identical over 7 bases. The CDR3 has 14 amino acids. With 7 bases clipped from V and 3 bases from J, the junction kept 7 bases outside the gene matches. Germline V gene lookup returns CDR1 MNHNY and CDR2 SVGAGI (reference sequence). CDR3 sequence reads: CASKAGVRTDTQYF. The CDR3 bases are TGTGCCAGCAAGGCGGGAGTAAGGACAGATACGCAGTATTTT.

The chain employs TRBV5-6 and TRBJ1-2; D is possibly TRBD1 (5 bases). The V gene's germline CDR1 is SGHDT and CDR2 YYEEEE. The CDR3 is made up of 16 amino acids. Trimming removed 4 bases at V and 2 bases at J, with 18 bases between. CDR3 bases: TGTGCCAGCAGCCTATCGCCAGGGAGCCTAAACTATGGCTACACCTTC. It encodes CASSLSPGSLNYGYTF.

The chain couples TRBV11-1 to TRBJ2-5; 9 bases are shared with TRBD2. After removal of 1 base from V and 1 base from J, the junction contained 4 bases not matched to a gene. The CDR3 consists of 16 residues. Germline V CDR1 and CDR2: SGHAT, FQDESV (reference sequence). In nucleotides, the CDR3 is TGTGCCAGCAGCTTAGGCGGGAGGGTAACCCAAGAGACCCAGTACTTC. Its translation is CASSLGGRVTQETQYF. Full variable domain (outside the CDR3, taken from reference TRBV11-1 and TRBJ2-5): EAEVAQSPRYKITEKSQAVAFWCDPISGHATLYWYRQILGQGPELLVQFQDESVVDDSQLPKDRFSAERLKGVDSTLKIQPAELGDSAMYLCASSLGGRVTQETQYFGPGTRLLVL.

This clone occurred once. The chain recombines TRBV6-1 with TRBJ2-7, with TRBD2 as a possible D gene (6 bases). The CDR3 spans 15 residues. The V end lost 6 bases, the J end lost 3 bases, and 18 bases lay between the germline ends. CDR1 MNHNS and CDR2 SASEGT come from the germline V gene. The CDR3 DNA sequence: TGTGCCAGCAGGCTAGAACCGGGACTTAACTACGAGCAGTACTTC. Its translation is CASRLEPGLNYEQYF.

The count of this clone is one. The CDR3 region has the DNA TGTGCCAGCAGCGCCCCCCCGGGGGGAGCCGACACCGGGGAGCTGTTTTTT. Its protein product is CASSAPPGGADTGELFF. The chain links TRBV9 to TRBJ2-2; TRBD2 aligns across 7 bases. In germline, CDR1 is SGDLS, CDR2 YYNGEE. CDR3 length: 17 amino acids. Germline trimming cut 3 bases from V and 3 bases from J; bases unmatched to any gene: 11.

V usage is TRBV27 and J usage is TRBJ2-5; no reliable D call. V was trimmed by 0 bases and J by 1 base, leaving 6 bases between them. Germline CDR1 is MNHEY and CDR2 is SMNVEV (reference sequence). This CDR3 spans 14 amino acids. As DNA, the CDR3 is TGTGCCAGCAGTTTATCTGGGGTCCAAGAGACCCAGTACTTC. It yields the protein CASSLSGVQETQYF.

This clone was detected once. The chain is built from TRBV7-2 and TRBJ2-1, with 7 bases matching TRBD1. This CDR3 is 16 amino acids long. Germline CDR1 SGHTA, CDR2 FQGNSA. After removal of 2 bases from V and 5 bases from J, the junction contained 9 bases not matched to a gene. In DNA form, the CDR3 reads TGTGCCAGCAGCTTAAGGGCCGGGACAGTTCACAATGAGCAGTTCTTC. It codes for CASSLRAGTVHNEQFF.

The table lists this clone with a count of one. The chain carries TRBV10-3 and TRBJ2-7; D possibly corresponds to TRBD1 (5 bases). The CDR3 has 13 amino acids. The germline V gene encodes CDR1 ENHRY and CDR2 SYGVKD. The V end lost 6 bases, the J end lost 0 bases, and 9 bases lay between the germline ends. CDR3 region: CAIRPDSSYEQYF. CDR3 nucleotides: TGTGCCATCAGACCCGACAGCTCCTACGAGCAGTACTTC.

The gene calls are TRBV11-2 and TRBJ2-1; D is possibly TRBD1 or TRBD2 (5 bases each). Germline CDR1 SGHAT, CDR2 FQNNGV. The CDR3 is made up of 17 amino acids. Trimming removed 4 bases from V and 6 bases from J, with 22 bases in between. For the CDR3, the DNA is TGTGCCAGCAGCTCCAGGGCCCTTGGGGGAGCAGGCAATGAGCAGTTCTTC. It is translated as CASSSRALGGAGNEQFF.

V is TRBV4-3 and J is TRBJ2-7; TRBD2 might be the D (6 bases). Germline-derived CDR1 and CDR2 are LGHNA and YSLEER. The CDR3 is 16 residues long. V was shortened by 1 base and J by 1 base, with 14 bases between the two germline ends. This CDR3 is CASSQGSRAGSYEQYF. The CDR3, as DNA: TGCGCCAGCAGCCAAGGTTCCCGGGCGGGGTCCTACGAGCAGTACTTC.